This note documents a single T cell receptor (beta chain) sequence. Its antigen is still unknown. No base quality values were provided; no much bigger clone lies one nucleotide off. Separate from the approximately 670-subject first cohort, the validation cohort of over 90 subjects was the group to which the donors belonged. Library method: the immunoSEQ multiplex PCR assay. As for the authors' bioinformatics: To diagnose cytomegalovirus status from the catalog of TCR beta chain sequences, a statistical classification framework was built. Held by TCRdb, this immuneACCESS table contains in-frame sequences only and omits some clones. Under half of the omission traces to an unresolved V gene where checked; the cause of the rest is unknown. That table is the source of V, J and clone size, and D and trimming were worked out from the DNA. The sample table shows hundreds of thousands of clones, and 86% are seen once. The ten largest clones add up to roughly 0.83% of the sample.

This entry comes from a study of cytomegalovirus exposure and HLA in healthy donors (dated 2017 in TCRdb). For the wider study: The 670 or so repertoires of the first cohort and the approximately 110 validation repertoires were produced on the same platform, according to a later analysis. The study aimed to test whether signatures of past pathogen exposure could be identified by cataloging public T cell receptors. In addition to the first cohort of 650 to 750 subjects, a separate validation cohort of approximately 110 different subjects was used. To predict cytomegalovirus infection status, the study brought together high-throughput TCR immunosequencing, statistical association of individual TCRs with disease status, and machine learning.

General study outcomes and caveats: The validation cohort had no HLA typing available for a later analysis, so co-occurrence within that cohort was assessed over all 120 or so repertoires. According to the authors, the approach could potentially be generalized to other disease states and immunological phenotypes. Cytomegalovirus status was reported to be diagnosed by the classifier with high specificity and sensitivity in both the original and validation cohorts. Of the cluster scores, roughly 93% were above 0 in a later analysis, which found that TCRs clustered in the first cohort also tended to co-occur in the 95 to 150 validation repertoires. Three of the identified cytomegalovirus-associated TCR beta chains were confirmed in vitro to be specific for cytomegalovirus antigens. While some public TCRs were present in many individuals, most TCR sequences turned up only very rarely across donors. The study listed approximately 160 TCR beta chains as associated with cytomegalovirus.

Trimming accounts for 6 bases at V and 0 bases at J, while the number of junction bases matched to no gene is 11. Measured from the cysteine to the phenylalanine, the CDR3 is 18 residues long. Here the CDR3 DNA is all that survives: 54 bases in frame from base 1. CDR1 MDHEN and CDR2 SYDVKM are derived from the germline V gene. Sequencing used PBMCs. This clonotype was obtained from a woman aged 18-29 years in good health and CMV-seronegative. This chain is built from TRBV28 and TRBJ2-5; TRBD2 agrees with 12 junctional bases. The DNA is as follows: TGTGCCAGCAGAATTGCGACTAGCGGGGGCCTGTACCAAGAGACCCAGTACTTC. This codes for CASRIATSGGLYQETQYF.